This record concerns one TCR beta chain sequence. This clonotype has a handful of counts. The antigen it binds to is not known. Base-call qualities are not available, and no considerably larger clone is one nucleotide away. This entry is derived from a study of CD8+CD57+ T cells in acquired aplastic anemia (dated by TCRdb to the late 2010s). Context from the whole study: Extracted DNA from sorted CD4+ and CD8+ cells averaged about 3 ug, ranging from 0.2 to 27.4 ug. A CD8+CD57+ expansion meant a frequency higher than the mean frequency seen in healthy subjects. Findings and caveats that apply to the study as a whole: Patients and healthy controls showed no significant difference in CD8+ Simpson's diversity (P=0.060). Around 27 CD8+ CDR3 sequences were shared between patients and controls but appeared highly expressed in patients and within their immunodominant clones.

The patients picked for sequencing were ones in whom flow cytometry had shown an expansion of CD8+CD57+ cells. All patients had severe acquired aplastic anemia diagnosed by International Study of Aplastic Anemia and Agranulocytosis and Camitta criteria. Patients had received no therapy at the time of blood sampling. In the study, sorted CD4+ and CD8+ blood T cells from patients with severe aplastic anemia and from healthy subjects underwent deep sequencing of TCR repertoires. Patients were enrolled in the USA under clinicaltrials.gov protocols 00001620, 01623167, 00001397, 00071045, 00081523 and 00961064. Ficoll-Paque density gradient centrifugation was used to isolate peripheral blood mononuclear cells. Before DNA was extracted, CD4+ and CD8+ T cells were sorted using either FACS or magnetic beads. Taken from the germline V gene, the CDR1 and CDR2 loops are SGHRS and YFSETQ. The trim is 2 bases for V and 4 bases for J, with a gap of 12 bases between the germline ends. From the cysteine through the phenylalanine, the CDR3 covers 14 amino acids. Only the CDR3 portion is preserved as DNA: 42 bases, with reading frame beginning at the first base.

Genomic DNA served as template for TCR beta VDJ combination and CDR3 sequence profiling. An Illumina HiSeq 2000 was the platform used for TCR repertoire sequencing. The paper's processing steps were these. Repertoire assessment relied on Simpson's diversity index, CDR3 size and DJ length profiles, and TRBV/TRBJ rearrangement plots. The immunodominant clone was defined as the most abundant DNA sequence in deep sequencing data. CDR3 amino acid sequences were screened for sharing across subjects and compared with published repertoires and the VDJdb database. In-frame beta chains were kept once TCRdb had trimmed the public reads at Q25 with fastp and called clones with MiXCR. Rows are combined by CDR3 protein, so each entry shows the most common genes and DNA. For this entry, the V and J calls and clone size follow TCRdb and not the study's own pipeline. The table for this sample lists around 430,000 distinct CDR3 sequences; under 40% of them were counted only once. Jointly, the top ten make up around 0.82% of the sample.

The receptor's source is a human donor with aplastic anemia. Input material: sorted CD4+, CD8+, or CD8+CD57+ T cells (not recorded which) from PBMCs. Recombination joined TRBV5-1 with TRBJ1-2, with the D gene uncertain. This receptor has the CDR3 CASSFQTGLYGYTF. The DNA is as follows: TGCGCCAGCAGCTTCCAGACCGGACTCTATGGCTACACCTTC.